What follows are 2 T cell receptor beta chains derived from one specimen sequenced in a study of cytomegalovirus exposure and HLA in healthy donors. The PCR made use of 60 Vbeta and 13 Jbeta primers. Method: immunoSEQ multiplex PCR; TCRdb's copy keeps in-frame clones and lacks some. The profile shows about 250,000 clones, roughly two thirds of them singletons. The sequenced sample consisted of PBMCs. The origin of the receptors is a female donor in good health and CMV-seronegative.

The CDR3 is CASSASGSRANVLTF. In nucleotides, the CDR3 is TGTGCCAGCAGTGCTAGCGGGAGTAGGGCCAACGTCCTGACTTTC. This sequence joins TRBV28 and TRBJ2-6; the match to TRBD2 covers 10 bases. This CDR3 region has 15 residues. Germline loops: CDR1 MDHEN, CDR2 SYDVKM. With V trimmed by 5 bases and J by 5 bases, 3 bases remained unmatched.

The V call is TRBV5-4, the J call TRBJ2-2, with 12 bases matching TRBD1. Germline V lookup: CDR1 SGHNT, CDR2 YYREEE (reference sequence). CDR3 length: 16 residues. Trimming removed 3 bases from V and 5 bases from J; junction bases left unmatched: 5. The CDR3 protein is CASSWGQGAGTGELFF. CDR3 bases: TGTGCCAGCAGCTGGGGACAGGGGGCGGGAACCGGGGAGCTGTTTTTT.